The rows below give T cell receptor beta chains drawn from one sample of a study of shared T cell receptors in the human thymus. Produced via immunoSEQ multiplex PCR; TCRdb's table is partial and in-frame only. The sample has 600,000 to 900,000 clones, roughly 88% seen once. This sample also belongs to another study, concerning human thymus T cells.

Sample: thymocytes. These receptors were collected from a girl under two years old with a congenital heart defect. Each CDR3 is given with its conserved first and last residue. The D gene is left open where the match is weak. Where a row states a size, it is once, few, many or the class of an expanded clone; other rows omit it.

clone size	CDR3 length	V gene	J gene	D gene	CDR3 DNA	CDR3 protein
-	22	TRBV5-1	TRBJ2-2	-	TGCGCCAGCAGCTTGAGCGCTTTGGCTTTACAGGCTGATCAGACAGTCCGCGGGGAGCTGTTTTTT	CASSLSALALQADQTVRGELFF
-	16	TRBV27	TRBJ1-2	-	TGTGCCAGCAGTTCGGGACTTCCCTACCACCGCTATGGCTACACCTTC	CASSSGLPYHRYGYTF
-	15	TRBV6-5	TRBJ1-2	TRBD1	TGTGCCAGCAGTTACTCGTTAAGGGCAGGGGGCGGCTACACCTTC	CASSYSLRAGGGYTF
-	17	TRBV4-3	TRBJ1-1	TRBD1	TGCGCCAGCAGCCAAGACCGGGGGACAGGGGGGAACACTGAAGCTTTCTTT	CASSQDRGTGGNTEAFF
-	13	TRBV5-1	TRBJ1-2	-	TGCGCCAGCAGTGGGACACTTAACTATGGCTACACCTTC	CASSGTLNYGYTF
-	14	TRBV7-6	TRBJ2-3	-	TGTGCCAGCAGCTTACAGCGGAGCACAGATACGCAGTATTTT	CASSLQRSTDTQYF
-	13	TRBV28	TRBJ2-7	TRBD1	TGTGCCAGCAGTGGGACAGGGTTCTACGAGCAGTACTTC	CASSGTGFYEQYF
-	15	TRBV7-3	TRBJ2-1	TRBD1	TGTGCCAGCAGCTTGCAGGGGGCCTCCTACAATGAGCAGTTCTTC	CASSLQGASYNEQFF
few	15	TRBV27	TRBJ1-4	-	TGTGCCAGCAGGGGGGGGCGCGGAACTAATGAAAAACTGTTTTTT	CASRGGRGTNEKLFF
once	15	TRBV5-6	TRBJ1-4	TRBD1	TGTGCCAGCAGCCGAGGGACAGCAACTAATGAAAAACTGTTTTTT	CASSRGTATNEKLFF
once	13	TRBV28	TRBJ2-5	-	TGTGCCAGCAGTCCGACAGATGGGGAGACCCAGTACTTC	CASSPTDGETQYF
-	15	TRBV2	TRBJ1-5	TRBD1	TGTGCCAGCAGACTCGACAGGGTCAGCAATCAGCCCCAGCATTTT	CASRLDRVSNQPQHF
-	17	TRBV28	TRBJ2-7	TRBD2	TGTGCCAGCAGTTTAAATCGGACTAGCGGGGGCCCTTACGAGCAGTACTTC	CASSLNRTSGGPYEQYF
-	14	TRBV2	TRBJ2-7	-	TGTGCCAGCAGGGCACTAGCAGACTCCTACGAGCAGTACTTC	CASRALADSYEQYF
-	16	TRBV19	TRBJ2-3	-	TGTGCCAGTAGTATGTTTGGGGGGGCTTTCACAGATACGCAGTATTTT	CASSMFGGAFTDTQYF
-	12	TRBV6-5	TRBJ1-5	-	TGTGCCACCCAGGGCGCCGGTCAGCCCCAGCATTTT	CATQGAGQPQHF
-	14	TRBV6-1	TRBJ2-5	-	TGTGCCAGCAGTGAACATTTCCCCCCTGGCACCCAGTACTTC	CASSEHFPPGTQYF
-	18	TRBV9	TRBJ2-5	TRBD2	TGTGCCAGCAGCCCAGGGCGAGCGGGGCAGGTCAGGCGAGAGACCCAGTACTTC	CASSPGRAGQVRRETQYF
-	15	TRBV2	TRBJ2-3	-	TGTGCCAGCAGCCAACCGGGACTCAGCACAGATACGCAGTATTTT	CASSQPGLSTDTQYF
once	17	TRBV7-6	TRBJ1-2	TRBD1	TGTGCCAGCAGCTTGCAAGCGGACAGGCGCGAGTTGAATGGCTACACCTTC	CASSLQADRRELNGYTF
-	20	TRBV5-8	TRBJ2-5	TRBD1	TGTGCCAGCAGCTTGGATCTAGTGTGGGGACAGGGGGCGGCTCAAGAGACCCAGTACTTC	CASSLDLVWGQGAAQETQYF
-	15	TRBV5-6	TRBJ1-3	-	TGTGCCAGCAGCTTGAGGAGGTACTCTGGAAACACCATATATTTT	CASSLRRYSGNTIYF
-	13	TRBV7-2	TRBJ1-2	-	TGTGCCAGCAGCCCACCTGCGGGGATTGGCTACACCTTC	CASSPPAGIGYTF
-	14	TRBV19	TRBJ1-5	-	TGTGCCAGTACCTCTAGGAATAGCAATCAGCCCCAGCATTTT	CASTSRNSNQPQHF
-	19	TRBV5-4	TRBJ1-2	TRBD1	TGTGCCAGCAGCTTGGGATTTCTCGGACGGGACAGGGGGCAATATGGCTACACCTTC	CASSLGFLGRDRGQYGYTF
-	16	TRBV12-5	TRBJ2-3	TRBD2	TGTGCTAGTGTAGGTGTCGAGCGGGGGGGGACAGATACGCAGTATTTT	CASVGVERGGTDTQYF
few	16	TRBV25-1	TRBJ1-1	-	TGTGCCAGCAGTGACGGGTTCACAGAGGGGAACACTGAAGCTTTCTTT	CASSDGFTEGNTEAFF
-	14	TRBV28	TRBJ1-1	TRBD1	TGTGCCAGCTGTTGGACAGGGAACGACACTGAAGCTTTCTTT	CASCWTGNDTEAFF
-	14	TRBV18	TRBJ2-7	-	TGTGCCAGCTCACCGCGACAGGCAAGGGGGGAGCAGTACTTC	CASSPRQARGEQYF
-	20	TRBV18	TRBJ2-2	TRBD1	TGTGCCAGCTCACCAAAGGACTTTGATGTTCCGGACAGGGGTCCCGGGGAGCTGTTTTTT	CASSPKDFDVPDRGPGELFF
-	17	TRBV25-1	TRBJ2-6	-	TGTGCCAGCGGCCGGGACTTCCAGAGCTCTGGGGCCAACGTCCTGACTTTC	CASGRDFQSSGANVLTF
once	16	TRBV4-3	TRBJ2-1	TRBD1	TGCGCCAGCAGCCCTACGGACAGGGGATTTTGGAATGAGCAGTTCTTC	CASSPTDRGFWNEQFF
-	16	TRBV11-2	TRBJ2-3	TRBD2	TGTGCCAGCAGCCCAGGGACTAGCGCTAGCACAGATACGCAGTATTTT	CASSPGTSASTDTQYF
-	15	TRBV6-5	TRBJ2-1	TRBD1	TGTGCCAGCAGTACCCAGACAGGGATTTACAATGAGCAGTTCTTC	CASSTQTGIYNEQFF
-	14	TRBV7-2	TRBJ2-7	TRBD2	TGTGCCAGCAGCTTAGTCGCTAGCGGCTACGAGCAGTACTTC	CASSLVASGYEQYF
-	13	TRBV5-6	TRBJ1-1	-	TGTGCCAGCAGCTCGACTCCCTGCCCTGAAGCTTTCTTT	CASSSTPCPEAFF
-	14	TRBV7-6	TRBJ2-2	-	TGTGCCAGCAGCTACCTACTAGAGACCGGGGAGCTGTTTTTT	CASSYLLETGELFF
-	14	TRBV10-3	TRBJ1-6	-	TGTGCCATCAGCCCAGGACAGAACAATTCACCCCTCCACTTT	CAISPGQNNSPLHF
-	14	TRBV27	TRBJ2-7	TRBD2	TGTGCCAGCAGTTTTCGCCTAGCGGGGGTTGAGCAGTACTTC	CASSFRLAGVEQYF
-	13	TRBV2	TRBJ2-7	-	TGTGCCAGCGCTTCGACTAGATTTTACGAGCAGTACTTC	CASASTRFYEQYF
-	16	TRBV7-3	TRBJ1-1	-	TGTGCCAGCAGCTCCCTCGCGACAGATAAGAACACTGAAGCTTTCTTT	CASSSLATDKNTEAFF
-	13	TRBV7-9	TRBJ1-2	-	TGTGCCAGCAGTATGGGAGTCAACTATGGCTACACCTTC	CASSMGVNYGYTF